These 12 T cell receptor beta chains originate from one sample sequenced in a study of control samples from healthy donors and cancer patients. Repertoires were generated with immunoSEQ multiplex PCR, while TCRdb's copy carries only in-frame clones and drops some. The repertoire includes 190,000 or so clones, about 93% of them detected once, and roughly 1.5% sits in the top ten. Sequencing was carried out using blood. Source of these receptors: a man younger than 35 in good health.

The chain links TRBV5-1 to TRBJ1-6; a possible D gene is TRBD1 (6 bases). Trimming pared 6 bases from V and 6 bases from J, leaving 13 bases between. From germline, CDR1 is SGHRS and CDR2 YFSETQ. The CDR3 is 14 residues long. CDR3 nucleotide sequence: TGCGCCAGCAAGCTCACAGGGACTAATTCACCCCTCCACTTT. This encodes CASKLTGTNSPLHF.

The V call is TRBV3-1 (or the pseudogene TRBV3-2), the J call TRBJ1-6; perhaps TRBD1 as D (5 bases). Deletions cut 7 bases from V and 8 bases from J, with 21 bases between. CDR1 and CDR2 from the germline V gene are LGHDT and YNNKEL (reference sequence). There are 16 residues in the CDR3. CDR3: CASTPGGVRVDSPLHF. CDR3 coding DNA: TGTGCCAGCACCCCCGGGGGGGTCAGGGTGGATTCACCCCTCCACTTT.

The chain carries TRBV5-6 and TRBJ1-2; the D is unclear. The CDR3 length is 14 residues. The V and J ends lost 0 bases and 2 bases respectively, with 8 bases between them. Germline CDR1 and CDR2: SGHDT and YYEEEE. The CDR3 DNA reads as TGTGCCAGCAGCTTGGGGCCCGAAAACTATGGCTACACCTTC. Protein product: CASSLGPENYGYTF.

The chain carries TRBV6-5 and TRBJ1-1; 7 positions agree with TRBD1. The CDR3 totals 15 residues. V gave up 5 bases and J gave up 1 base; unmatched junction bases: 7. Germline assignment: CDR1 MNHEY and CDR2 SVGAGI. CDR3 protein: CASSRQGPGNTEAFF. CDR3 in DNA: TGTGCCAGCAGTCGACAGGGTCCGGGGAACACTGAAGCTTTCTTT.

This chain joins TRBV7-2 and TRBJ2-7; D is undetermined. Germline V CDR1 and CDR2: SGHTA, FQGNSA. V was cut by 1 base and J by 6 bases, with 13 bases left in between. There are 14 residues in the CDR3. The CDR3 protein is CASSLVRTFGEQYF. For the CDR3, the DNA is TGTGCCAGCAGCTTAGTAAGGACCTTCGGCGAGCAGTACTTC. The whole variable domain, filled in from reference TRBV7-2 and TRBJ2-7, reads GAGVSQSPSNKVTEKGKDVELRCDPISGHTALYWYRQSLGQGLEFLIYFQGNSAPDKSGLPSDRFSAERTGGSVSTLTIQRTQQEDSAVYLCASSLVRTFGEQYFGPGTRLTVT.

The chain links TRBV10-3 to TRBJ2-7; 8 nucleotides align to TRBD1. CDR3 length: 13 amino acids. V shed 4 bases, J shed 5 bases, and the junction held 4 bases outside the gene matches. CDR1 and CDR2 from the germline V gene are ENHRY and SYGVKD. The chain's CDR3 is CAISGDRRDEQYF. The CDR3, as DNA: TGTGCCATCAGTGGGGACAGGAGAGACGAGCAGTACTTC.

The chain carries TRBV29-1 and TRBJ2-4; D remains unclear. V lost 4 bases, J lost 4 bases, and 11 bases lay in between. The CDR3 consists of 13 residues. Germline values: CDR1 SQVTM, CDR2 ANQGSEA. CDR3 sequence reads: CSVAENEKNIQYF. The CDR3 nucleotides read TGCAGCGTTGCTGAGAACGAGAAAAACATTCAGTACTTC.

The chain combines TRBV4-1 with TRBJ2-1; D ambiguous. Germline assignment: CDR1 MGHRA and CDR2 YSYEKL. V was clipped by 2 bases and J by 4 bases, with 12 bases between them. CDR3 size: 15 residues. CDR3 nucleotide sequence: TGCGCCAGCAGCCAAAGGTCCAACCTTTACAATGAGCAGTTCTTC. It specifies CASSQRSNLYNEQFF.

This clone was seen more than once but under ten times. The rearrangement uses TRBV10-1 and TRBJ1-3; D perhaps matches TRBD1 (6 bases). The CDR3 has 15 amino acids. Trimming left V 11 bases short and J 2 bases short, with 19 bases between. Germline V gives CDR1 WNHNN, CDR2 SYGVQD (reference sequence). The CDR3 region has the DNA TGCGCCGGACCAGATACAGGGTACGCTGGAAACACCATATATTTT. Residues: CAGPDTGYAGNTIYF.

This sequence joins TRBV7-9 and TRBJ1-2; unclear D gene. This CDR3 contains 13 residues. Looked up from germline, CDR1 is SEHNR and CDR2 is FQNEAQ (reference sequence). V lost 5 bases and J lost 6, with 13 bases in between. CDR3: CASSASDKDGYTF. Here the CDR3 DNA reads TGTGCCAGCAGCGCCTCCGACAAGGATGGCTACACCTTC.

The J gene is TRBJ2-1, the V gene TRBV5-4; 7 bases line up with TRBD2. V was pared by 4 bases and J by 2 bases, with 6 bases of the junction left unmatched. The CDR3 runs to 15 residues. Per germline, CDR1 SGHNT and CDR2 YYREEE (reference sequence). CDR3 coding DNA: TGTGCCAGCAGCCCCGGGGGGACCCCCTACAATGAGCAGTTCTTC. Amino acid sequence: CASSPGGTPYNEQFF.

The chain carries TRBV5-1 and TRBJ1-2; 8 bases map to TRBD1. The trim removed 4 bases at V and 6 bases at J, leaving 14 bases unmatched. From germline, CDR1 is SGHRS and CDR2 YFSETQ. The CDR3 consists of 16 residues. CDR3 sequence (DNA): TGCGCCAGCAGCACCTTAGTTCAGGGGGCTGTAAATGGCTACACCTTC. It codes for CASSTLVQGAVNGYTF.